The rows below give T cell receptor beta chains drawn from one sample of a study of blood T cell repertoires in COVID-19. Here immunoSEQ multiplex PCR was the method, and the copy in TCRdb shows in-frame clones only, minus some. Seen here are some 88,000 clones, approximately 90% observed once, and the top ten hold roughly 2%. The sample consisted of peripheral blood. These receptor sequences come from a human donor with active COVID-19. The donor label of this sample is uncertain. Each CDR3 is given with its conserved first and last residue. Fields, in order: V gene, J gene, clone size, D gene, CDR3 DNA, CDR3 protein. The D gene is left open where the match is weak. A row's size may be missing; if present it is once, few, many or a size class.

TRBV19	TRBJ2-7	-	-	TGTGCCAGTAGCCTACCCCCAGGCGAGCAGTACTTC	CASSLPPGEQYF
TRBV7-9	TRBJ2-1	once	TRBD2	TGTGCCAGCAGCCCCGGGGGAGGGTTTTACAATGAGCAGTTCTTC	CASSPGGGFYNEQFF
TRBV20-1	TRBJ2-7	once	TRBD1	TGCAGTGCCAGTACCCCCAGGGGGCTACCTCCCTACGAGCAGTACTTC	CSASTPRGLPPYEQYF
TRBV5-1	TRBJ2-5	-	TRBD2	TGCGCCAGCAGCCGGCGGGAGCCAGGGGAGACCCAGTACTTC	CASSRREPGETQYF
TRBV19	TRBJ2-7	-	-	TGTGCCGCAACGCAGGGAACCTACGAGCAGTACTTC	CAATQGTYEQYF
TRBV7-2	TRBJ2-7	-	TRBD2	TGTGCCAGCAGCACCAGCCTCGGACTAGCGGGGGGGGAGCAGTACTTC	CASSTSLGLAGGEQYF
TRBV29-1	TRBJ2-2	-	-	TGCAGCGCCGATACAGGGTCCGGGGAGCTGTTTTTT	CSADTGSGELFF
TRBV6-6	TRBJ1-2	-	-	TGTGCCAGCAGTTACGGGGGACTTTCTGGCTACACCTTC	CASSYGGLSGYTF
TRBV9	TRBJ1-6	-	TRBD1	TGTGCCAGCAGCGATCGACAGGGGGGGAATTCACCCCTCCACTTT	CASSDRQGGNSPLHF
TRBV6-6	TRBJ2-7	-	TRBD1	TGTGCCAGCAACTTAGGACAGGGCGCCAGCTACGAGCAGTACTTC	CASNLGQGASYEQYF
TRBV5-1	TRBJ1-3	-	-	TGCGCCAGCAGCTTGGGCGCGGTGAGCTCTGGAAACACCATATATTTT	CASSLGAVSSGNTIYF
TRBV18	TRBJ2-7	-	-	TGTGCCAGCTCAACGGACTCGATCCACGGCTCCTACGAGCAGTACTTC	CASSTDSIHGSYEQYF
TRBV7-2	TRBJ2-1	once	TRBD2	TGTGCCAGCAGCTTCGGACTAGCGGGCGACAATGAGCAGTTCTTC	CASSFGLAGDNEQFF
TRBV12-5	TRBJ2-3	-	-	TGTGCTAGTGGTTTGGGGCTAGAAGATACGCAGTATTTT	CASGLGLEDTQYF
TRBV7-8	TRBJ2-2	-	TRBD1	TGTGCCAGCAGCCCCCGGACAGGGGGCTCGAACACCGGGGAGCTGTTTTTT	CASSPRTGGSNTGELFF
TRBV7-3	TRBJ2-3	-	TRBD1	TGTGCCAGCAGCGGAAACAGGGGGGATACGCAGTATTTT	CASSGNRGDTQYF
TRBV6-6	TRBJ1-2	once	-	TGTGCCAGCAGCCCCGTCCTCTATGGCTACACCTTC	CASSPVLYGYTF
TRBV18	TRBJ1-1	-	-	TGTGCCAGCTCACCGCAGGTACACAGGACACCAGAAGCTTTCTTT	CASSPQVHRTPEAFF
TRBV10-3	TRBJ1-3	-	-	TGTGCCACCGCTAGCTCTGGAAACACCATATATTTT	CATASSGNTIYF
TRBV5-8	TRBJ2-2	-	TRBD2	TGTGCCAGCACCTTACCGGTGGCTAGCGGTTACACCGGGGAGCTGTTTTTT	CASTLPVASGYTGELFF
TRBV7-3	TRBJ2-2	-	-	TGTGCCAGCAGCTTAGGGGCTAGAAACACCGGGGAGCTGTTTTTT	CASSLGARNTGELFF
TRBV24-1	TRBJ2-3	-	TRBD1	TGTGCCACCAGTGATAATATTTTAGGGACAGGGGATACAGATACGCAGTATTTT	CATSDNILGTGDTDTQYF
TRBV19	TRBJ1-2	-	-	TGTGCCAGTAGTATAGATCAGACAGGCCGCTACTATGGCTACACCTTC	CASSIDQTGRYYGYTF
TRBV7-2	TRBJ2-7	-	-	TGTGCCAGCAGCGTGGGGGACTCCTCCTACGAGCAGTACTTC	CASSVGDSSYEQYF
TRBV5-1	TRBJ2-3	-	TRBD2	TGCGCCAGCAGCGTGAATAGCGGGGGCACGACAGATACGCAGTATTTT	CASSVNSGGTTDTQYF
TRBV2	TRBJ2-7	-	TRBD1	TGTGCCACCAGAAACCCAAAAACCACCGGGACAGGCACCTACGAGCAGTACTTC	CATRNPKTTGTGTYEQYF
TRBV27	TRBJ1-1	-	-	TGTGCCAGCAGTTGGACTTTGGGAGGCACTGAAGCTTTCTTT	CASSWTLGGTEAFF
TRBV18	TRBJ1-6	-	TRBD1	TGTGCCAGCTCAAACGACAGGGACCATTCACCCCTCCACTTT	CASSNDRDHSPLHF
TRBV5-1	TRBJ1-2	-	-	TGCGCCAGCAGCTTGGAGAGTGTCGGTGGCTACACCTTC	CASSLESVGGYTF
TRBV6-2/TRBV6-3	TRBJ2-3	-	TRBD2	TGTGCCAGCAGCCCCCCAGCGGGGGGGCGAGATACGCAGTATTTT	CASSPPAGGRDTQYF
TRBV11-3	TRBJ2-1	-	TRBD2	TGTGCCAGCAGCTTAGGGACGCTAGCGGGGGGCTCCTACAATGAGCAGTTCTTC	CASSLGTLAGGSYNEQFF
TRBV6-2/TRBV6-3	TRBJ2-2	few	TRBD1	TGTGCCAGCAGTTCGGGACAGGGGGACACCGGGGAGCTGTTTTTT	CASSSGQGDTGELFF
TRBV7-9	TRBJ1-1	-	-	TGTGCCAGCAGCTACCCTTCGGGGACTGAAGCTTTCTTT	CASSYPSGTEAFF
TRBV5-1	TRBJ1-1	-	-	TGCGCCAGCAGCTTGGCCCCCCCGGGGACTGAAGCTTTCTTT	CASSLAPPGTEAFF
TRBV12-5	TRBJ2-3	-	TRBD2	TGTGCTAGTGGTTTCCGACCCACCCTCAGCGGGGGGCGCACAGATACGCAGTATTTT	CASGFRPTLSGGRTDTQYF
TRBV5-4	TRBJ1-1	-	TRBD1	TGTGCCAGCAGTCTCAGGGGGTGGACTGAAGCTTTCTTT	CASSLRGWTEAFF
TRBV11-2	TRBJ2-7	-	-	TGTGCCAGCAGCTTAGTACAGGGTTCCTACGAGCAGTACTTC	CASSLVQGSYEQYF
TRBV18	TRBJ2-7	-	TRBD1	TGTGCCAGCTCACCAAAGACAGGGTTAGACTACGAGCAGTACTTC	CASSPKTGLDYEQYF
TRBV9	TRBJ2-3	-	-	TGTGCCAGCAGCGTATCCGGGGGATGGGATACGCAGTATTTT	CASSVSGGWDTQYF
TRBV6-6	TRBJ2-7	-	TRBD1	TGTGCCAGCAGTTACTCGGGGGACAGGGCCGCCTACGAGCAGTACTTC	CASSYSGDRAAYEQYF
TRBV19	TRBJ1-1	-	TRBD1	TGTGCCAGTAGTAGACAGGGGGCCGGGACTGAAGCTTTCTTT	CASSRQGAGTEAFF
TRBV9	TRBJ2-2	-	-	TGTGCCAGCAGCGTAGCGCCAGGTTCTCTTGGAAGGGAGCTGTTTTTT	CASSVAPGSLGRELFF
TRBV5-1	TRBJ2-7	-	-	TGCGCCAGCAGCTTTCCCGGGTCCGAGCAGTACTTC	CASSFPGSEQYF
TRBV25-1	TRBJ1-5	-	TRBD1	TGTGCCAGCACACCTGCAGGGGACAGTCAGCCCCAGCATTTT	CASTPAGDSQPQHF
TRBV7-2	TRBJ2-3	few	-	TGTGCCAGCAGCTTAGCCGGGGGGCCTCGCACAGATACGCAGTATTTT	CASSLAGGPRTDTQYF
TRBV19	TRBJ1-4	-	-	TGTGCCAGTAGTACGCGCCTATCAGGGGAACTGTTTTTT	CASSTRLSGELFF
TRBV5-3	TRBJ2-5	-	TRBD2	TGTGCCAGAAGCTTTCTAGCGGGGATTGAAGAGACCCAGTACTTC	CARSFLAGIEETQYF
TRBV9	TRBJ2-3	-	-	TGTGCCAGCAGCGAAACAGGCGAAAGCACAGATACGCAGTATTTT	CASSETGESTDTQYF
TRBV18	TRBJ1-2	-	-	TGTGCCAGCTCATCAAGCGATGATGGCGTGTCGGTTGGCTACACCTTC	CASSSSDDGVSVGYTF
TRBV7-8	TRBJ1-1	-	TRBD1	TGTGCCAGCAGCTTATGGGGGGACAGTAGCTTCTACACTGAAGCTTTCTTT	CASSLWGDSSFYTEAFF
TRBV24-1	TRBJ2-6	-	-	TGTGCCACCATGTGCGGAAACCCTGGGGCCAACGTCCTGACTTTC	CATMCGNPGANVLTF
TRBV28	TRBJ2-3	-	TRBD1	TGTGCCAGCAGTCCGAATGACAGGGGGTACACAGATACGCAGTATTTT	CASSPNDRGYTDTQYF
TRBV15	TRBJ2-1	-	-	TGTGCCACCAGCAGACGAGGGCCGGACAATGAGCAGTTCTTC	CATSRRGPDNEQFF
TRBV7-3	TRBJ2-3	once	-	TGTGCCAGCAGCTTACAGGGTAGCACAGATACGCAGTATTTT	CASSLQGSTDTQYF